One and the same sample provided the 3 T cell receptor beta chains below, sequenced in a study of blood T cell repertoires in COVID-19. Profiled with immunoSEQ multiplex PCR; TCRdb holds only in-frame clones, not every one. In the table there are some 140,000 clones, more than 75% of which are singletons. Sequencing used peripheral blood. The receptors derive from a man aged 60 to 75 who had recovered from COVID-19.

The rearrangement joins TRBV7-9 to TRBJ1-3; the D is unclear. Germline V gene data show CDR1 as SEHNR and CDR2 as FQNEAQ (reference sequence). This CDR3 has 12 residues. The V end was cut by 1 base, the J end by 12 bases, with 10 bases between. The CDR3 DNA reads TGTGCCAGCAGCTTAGGCGGGAGTGACATATATTTT. Encoded protein: CASSLGGSDIYF.

The rearrangement uses TRBV6-2 or TRBV6-3 and TRBJ2-2; TRBD1 aligns across 8 bases. CDR3 length: 14 residues. Looked up from germline, CDR1 is MNHEY and CDR2 is SVGEGT. With 6 bases clipped from V and 6 bases from J, the junction kept 6 bases outside the gene matches. The CDR3 nucleotides read TGTGCCAGCAGCAAAGGACAGGGCCCCGGGGAGCTGTTTTTT. Encoded protein: CASSKGQGPGELFF.

CDR3 nucleotides: TGTGCCAGCAGCCCGGGACGGGGGGGAGGTGAGCAGTACTTC. Encoded protein: CASSPGRGGGEQYF. This chain connects TRBV3-1 (or the pseudogene TRBV3-2) to TRBJ2-7, with TRBD2 matching over 8 bases. Trimming took 4 bases from V and 7 from J; bases not matched to a gene: 9. The CDR3 is 14 amino acids. Per germline, CDR1 LGHDT and CDR2 YNNKEL (reference sequence).